Listed here are 26 T cell receptor beta chains from one sample, sequenced in a study of T cell responses to AZD1222 COVID-19 vaccine. Using immunoSEQ multiplex PCR, the repertoire was profiled, and TCRdb retains in-frame clones only, with some absent. The sample lists about 130,000 clones, about nine tenths seen once, with around 8% in the top ten. Material: peripheral blood, obtained on day 0 of AZD1222 vaccination. The receptors stem from an adult in good health.

The CDR3 nucleotides are TGTGCCAGCAGCTCTCGACAGGGTAATGAAAAACTGTTTTTT. Protein sequence: CASSSRQGNEKLFF. This sequence joins TRBV3-1 (or the pseudogene TRBV3-2) and TRBJ1-4, with 7 bases matching TRBD1. The CDR3 runs to 14 residues. Looked up from germline, CDR1 is LGHDT and CDR2 is YNNKEL (reference sequence). V lost 5 bases, J lost 4 bases, and 4 bases stayed unmatched.

This chain links TRBV19 with TRBJ1-5; 7 bases map to TRBD1. V was pared by 4 bases and J by 3 bases, with 12 bases of the junction left unmatched. Germline values: CDR1 LNHDA, CDR2 SQIVND (reference sequence). There are 17 residues in the CDR3. In nucleotides, the CDR3 is TGTGCCAGTAGTAAAAGGTCCCTGACAGGGTCCAATCAGCCCCAGCATTTT. It encodes CASSKRSLTGSNQPQHF.

The chain couples TRBV7-9 to TRBJ2-1, with no clear D. The CDR3 has 15 residues. Trimming stripped 5 bases from V and 0 bases from J, with 11 bases between. Germline CDR1 reads SEHNR; CDR2 reads FQNEAQ (reference sequence). CDR3 DNA: TGTGCCAGCAGCAGCGCCCCCAGCTCCTACAATGAGCAGTTCTTC. Translation: CASSSAPSSYNEQFF.

The rearrangement links TRBV5-1 to TRBJ2-7; D is ambiguous. V gave up 3 bases and J gave up 12 bases, with 19 bases separating them. This CDR3 has 13 residues. The V gene's germline CDR1 is SGHRS and CDR2 YFSETQ. CDR3: CASSSWIDPVAYF. CDR3 DNA sequence: TGCGCCAGCAGCTCCTGGATCGACCCGGTCGCGTACTTC.

This CDR3 is CAWSPGMAEAFF. Written as DNA, the CDR3 is TGTGCCTGGAGTCCGGGGATGGCTGAAGCTTTCTTT. The gene calls are TRBV30 and TRBJ1-1; D unresolved. CDR3 size: 12 residues. The germline V gene encodes CDR1 GTSNPN and CDR2 SVGIG (reference sequence). V was pared by 2 bases and J by 6 bases, with 10 bases between.

This clone was seen a few times. The chain carries TRBV13 and TRBJ2-7; D may be TRBD2 (6 bases). V lost 5 bases to trimming and J lost 3 bases, with 14 bases between them. The CDR3 has 14 residues. The germline gives CDR1 PRHDT, CDR2 FYEKMQ (reference sequence). CDR3 bases: TGTGCCAGCAGCAACCGGGAGCTAAGCTACGAGCAGTACTTC. The encoded protein is CASSNRELSYEQYF.

This clone was counted between two and nine times. The chain uses TRBV3-1 (or the pseudogene TRBV3-2) and TRBJ1-1, with D maybe TRBD1 (6 bases). V lost 5 bases and J 5 bases, leaving 12 bases between the germline ends. The CDR3 runs 13 residues. CDR1 is LGHDT and CDR2 is YNNKEL in the germline V gene (reference sequence). The CDR3 loop reads CASSEGVRTEAFF. CDR3 sequence (DNA): TGTGCCAGCAGCGAGGGGGTTCGAACTGAAGCTTTCTTT.

The chain carries TRBV6-5 and TRBJ1-5; 9 nucleotides match TRBD1. The CDR3 contains 14 residues. With V trimmed by 6 bases and J by 6 bases, 6 bases remained unmatched. CDR1 and CDR2 from the germline V gene are MNHEY and SVGAGI. The CDR3 here is CASRRTGEGQPQHF. CDR3 nucleotides: TGTGCCAGCAGGAGGACAGGGGAGGGTCAGCCCCAGCATTTT.

This chain connects TRBV6-4 to TRBJ2-2; D might be TRBD1 (6 bases). From germline, CDR1 is MRHNA and CDR2 SNTAGT. The CDR3 covers 14 residues. The germline V and J ends were trimmed by 6 bases and 1 base, with 9 bases remaining between them. The chain's CDR3 is CASRKTGNTGELFF. CDR3 in DNA: TGTGCCAGCAGGAAGACAGGGAACACCGGGGAGCTGTTTTTT.

The chain carries TRBV4-1 and TRBJ1-2; tentatively, D is TRBD1 (6 bases). The CDR3 loop spans 16 amino acids. Germline V CDR1 and CDR2: MGHRA, YSYEKL. V lost 1 base to trimming and J lost 5 bases, with 17 bases between them. The CDR3 DNA reads TGCGCCAGCAGCCAAGTACTTCGGGGGGGGCTATATGGCTACACCTTC. Translating it yields CASSQVLRGGLYGYTF.

This clone was recorded a few times. The rearrangement joins TRBV7-9 to TRBJ2-7; TRBD2 agrees at 12 bases. V dropped 0 bases and J dropped 3; count of bases not matched to a gene: 9. CDR1 and CDR2 (germline): SEHNR, FQNEAQ (reference sequence). The CDR3 length is 18 residues. The CDR3 coding sequence is TGTGCCAGCAGCTTAGCGGAACTAGCGGGAGGCTACTTCTACGAGCAGTACTTC. As protein: CASSLAELAGGYFYEQYF.

The chain links TRBV2 to TRBJ1-5; tentative D call: TRBD1 (5 bases). This CDR3 contains 15 residues. The V gene's germline CDR1 is SNHLY and CDR2 FYNNEI. V was clipped by 4 bases and J by 3 bases, with 13 bases between them. The CDR3 DNA is TGTGCCAGCAGTGGGTCAGGGCGGCCCAATCAGCCCCAGCATTTT. Amino acid sequence: CASSGSGRPNQPQHF.

The chain employs TRBV3-1 (or the pseudogene TRBV3-2) and TRBJ2-6, with 13 nucleotides matching TRBD2. The CDR3 consists of 17 residues. The ends lost 5 bases at V and 4 bases at J; junction bases unmatched: 5. The germline CDR1 and CDR2 sequences are LGHDT and YNNKEL (reference sequence). This CDR3 reads CASSVGTSGEGANVLTF. CDR3 DNA sequence: TGTGCCAGCAGCGTTGGGACTAGCGGGGAAGGGGCCAACGTCCTGACTTTC.

The chain uses TRBV5-1 and TRBJ2-1; D might be TRBD1 (6 bases). The ends were cut back, 10 bases at V and 6 bases at J, with 11 bases in the middle. Germline V CDR1 and CDR2: SGHRS, YFSETQ. This CDR3 is built from 11 residues. For the CDR3, the DNA is TGCGCCGGCACAGGGCCCAATGAGCAGTTCTTC. This encodes CAGTGPNEQFF. Based on the CDR3 plus reference TRBV5-1 and TRBJ2-1, the full variable domain is KAGVTQTPRYLIKTRGQQVTLSCSPISGHRSVSWYQQTPGQGLQFLFEYFSETQRNKGNFPGRFSGRQFSNSRSEMNVSTLELGDSALYLCAGTGPNEQFFGPGTRLTVL.

The rearrangement links TRBV27 to TRBJ1-1, with 7 bases aligning to TRBD1. This CDR3 comprises 12 residues. With 5 bases clipped from V and 7 bases from J, the junction kept 4 bases outside the gene matches. Germline-derived CDR1 and CDR2 are MNHEY and SMNVEV (reference sequence). The CDR3 reads CASSAWDSEAFF. The CDR3 bases are TGTGCCAGCAGTGCATGGGACAGTGAAGCTTTCTTT.

The chain has TRBV7-9 and TRBJ1-4; possibly TRBD1 for D (5 bases). This CDR3 comprises 15 residues. Germline CDR1 SEHNR, CDR2 FQNEAQ (reference sequence). V was shortened by 0 bases and J by 6 bases, with 11 bases between the two germline ends. The CDR3 reads CASSLAHGRDEKLFF. For the CDR3, the DNA is TGTGCCAGCAGCTTAGCGCACGGCAGGGATGAAAAACTGTTTTTT.

The chain links TRBV5-4 to TRBJ1-3; no clear D. V was trimmed by 1 base and J by 4 bases, leaving 6 bases between them. CDR1 and CDR2 (germline): SGHNT, YYREEE (reference sequence). There are 13 residues in the CDR3. The CDR3 coding sequence is TGTGCCAGCAGCTTGATGGAGGGAAACACCATATATTTT. It encodes CASSLMEGNTIYF.

The rearrangement links TRBV10-2 to TRBJ2-3, with 12 bases lining up with TRBD1. With 2 bases clipped from V and 2 bases from J, the junction kept 2 bases outside the gene matches. The CDR3 is 16 amino acids. Per the germline V gene, CDR1 is WSHSY and CDR2 is SAAADI. The DNA for the CDR3 is TGCGCCAGCAGTGAGGGGACAGGGGGCGTCACAGATACGCAGTATTTT. It specifies CASSEGTGGVTDTQYF.

The J gene is TRBJ1-5, the V gene TRBV3-1 (or the pseudogene TRBV3-2), with no clear D. This CDR3 comprises 15 residues. Per the germline V gene, CDR1 is LGHDT and CDR2 is YNNKEL (reference sequence). Trimming removed 0 bases from V and 0 bases from J, with 6 bases in between. CDR3 in amino acids: CASSQEHSSNQPQHF. The CDR3 nucleotides are TGTGCCAGCAGCCAAGAACATAGTAGCAATCAGCCCCAGCATTTT.

The chain uses TRBV11-2 and TRBJ2-3; the match to TRBD1 covers 7 bases. The germline CDR1 and CDR2 sequences are SGHAT and FQNNGV. V was clipped by 5 bases and J by 4 bases; unmatched bases: 9. The CDR3 runs 15 residues. The CDR3 protein is CASSPTTGFPDTQYF. CDR3 coding DNA: TGTGCCAGCAGCCCCACGACAGGGTTCCCAGATACGCAGTATTTT.

The chain employs TRBV6-4 and TRBJ2-6, with 8 bases matching TRBD1. With 4 bases clipped from V and 4 bases from J, the junction kept 15 bases outside the gene matches. The CDR3 extends over 19 amino acids. In germline, CDR1 is MRHNA, CDR2 SNTAGT. The CDR3 loop reads CASSVLPGGASSGANVLTF. CDR3 DNA sequence: TGTGCCAGCAGTGTCCTCCCAGGGGGCGCTTCGTCGGGGGCCAACGTCCTGACTTTC.

This sequence joins TRBV4-3 and TRBJ2-7; 16 nucleotides match TRBD2. Looked up from germline, CDR1 is LGHNA and CDR2 is YSLEER. The CDR3 has 20 residues. V dropped 0 bases and J dropped 4; count of bases not matched to a gene: 12. CDR3 in DNA: TGCGCCAGCAGCCAAGATGTTGGGACTAGCGGGAGGGTGGGCTTTTACGAGCAGTACTTC. The encoded protein is CASSQDVGTSGRVGFYEQYF.

This rearrangement joins TRBV7-2 to TRBJ2-4, with TRBD1 as a possible D gene (5 bases). Germline CDR1 reads SGHTA; CDR2 reads FQGNSA. The CDR3 is 14 amino acids. The V end lost 5 bases, the J end lost 3 bases, and 11 bases lay between the germline ends. The CDR3 nucleotides read TGTGCCAGCAGCCCAACAGGCGGCAAAAACATTCAGTACTTC. Translated, it gives CASSPTGGKNIQYF.

This clone was recorded once. The chain employs TRBV7-6 and TRBJ2-7; D possibly matches TRBD1 or TRBD2 (5 bases each). Trimming removed 10 bases at V and 0 bases at J, with 19 bases between. The CDR3 length is 15 residues. Looked up from germline, CDR1 is SGHVS and CDR2 is FNYEAQ. The CDR3 is CATTPGQNPSYEQYF. DNA for the CDR3: TGTGCCACCACGCCGGGGCAAAATCCCTCCTACGAGCAGTACTTC.

The chain combines TRBV5-8 with TRBJ2-2, with 9 bases fitting TRBD2. The length of the CDR3 is 19 residues. The germline V gene has CDR1 SGHTS and CDR2 YDEGEE. J was trimmed by 0 bases and V by 0 bases; bases with no gene match: 9. This chain's CDR3 is CASSLDSRGLASNTGELFF. The CDR3 DNA sequence: TGTGCCAGCAGCTTGGACTCCCGGGGACTAGCCTCGAACACCGGGGAGCTGTTTTTT.

CDR3 region: CASSPIQRGGVYF. CDR3 nucleotides: TGTGCCAGCAGCCCCATACAGCGGGGGGGAGTTTACTTC. This rearrangement joins TRBV7-2 to TRBJ2-4; 10 bases fit TRBD2. V dropped 5 bases and J dropped 16; count of bases not matched to a gene: 11. The germline V gene encodes CDR1 SGHTA and CDR2 FQGNSA. CDR3 length: 13 residues.